This T cell receptor beta chain was recovered during a study of blood T cell repertoires in COVID-19. Generated by immunoSEQ multiplex PCR, the TCRdb table keeps only in-frame clones and is missing some. The repertoire holds some 54,000 clones, with roughly 87% as singletons. The CDR3 spans 14 residues. V lost 2 bases and J lost 7; bases outside the gene matches: 4. Germline V lookup: CDR1 KGHDR, CDR2 SFDVKD. The TCR was taken from an older woman with acute or convalescent COVID-19. The V and J genes are TRBV24-1 and TRBJ1-2, with 9 bases matching TRBD1. The sample comprised peripheral blood. CDR3 amino acids: CATSDWDRASGYTF. In nucleotides, the CDR3 is TGTGCCACCAGTGATTGGGACAGGGCTTCTGGCTACACCTTC.